The sequence of this T cell receptor beta chain was determined in a study of post-analysis software for immune sequencing data. Study-level information: Included courses were relapsing-remitting and secondary progressive multiple sclerosis; progressive-relapsing multiple sclerosis was also included. Study conclusions and caveats: Comparison with controls showed significantly lower normalized Chao1 diversity in multiple sclerosis patients.

As regards this clonotype: Antigen: not known.

Prepared libraries of TCR beta cDNA carried unique molecular identifiers. Input populations of about 1 to 11 million T cells gave rise to around 500,000 cDNA molecules. One entry per CDR3 protein, called by TCRdb with MiXCR from the PCR reads. The sample holds 600,000 to 700,000 distinct CDR3 sequences, approximately 60% seen once. Material: blood. The receptor was isolated from a girl aged 2 to 10 with multiple sclerosis.

CDR3 amino acids: CASSFRREDNEQFF. In DNA, the CDR3 is TGTGCCAGCAGCTTTCGCAGGGAGGACAATGAGCAGTTCTTC. The V call is TRBV11-2, the J call TRBJ2-1; the D gene is possibly TRBD2 (6 bases). CDR1 SGHAT and CDR2 FQNNGV come from the germline V gene. Trimming cost V 3 bases and J 5 bases, with 11 bases left between them. This CDR3 spans 14 amino acids.